The 29 T cell receptor beta chains reported below all come from one sample, sequenced in a study of blood T cell repertoires in COVID-19. TCRdb's table, derived via immunoSEQ multiplex PCR, lists solely in-frame clones and lacks some. The profile shows around 25,000 clones, around 90% of them singletons. Sequenced material: peripheral blood. The receptors originated from a woman aged 55-69 years with active COVID-19.

The V call is TRBV20-1, the J call TRBJ1-4; D is unresolved. CDR1 is DFQATT and CDR2 is SNEGSKA in the germline V gene (reference sequence). CDR3 size: 15 residues. Trimming took 3 bases from V and 5 from J, leaving 16 bases between them. CDR3 in amino acids: CSASWSGGSNEKLFF. For the CDR3, the DNA is TGCAGTGCTAGTTGGTCAGGAGGATCAAATGAAAAACTGTTTTTT.

This clone was recorded once. The V and J genes are TRBV4-1 and TRBJ2-4; either TRBD1 or TRBD2 may supply D (5 bases each). CDR1 MGHRA and CDR2 YSYEKL come from the germline V gene. The CDR3 is 15 residues long. V lost 7 bases and J lost 6, with 19 bases in between. The CDR3 DNA reads as TGCGCCAGCACCCAGGGCCCCCTAGCCGGAAACATTCAGTACTTC. Translated, it gives CASTQGPLAGNIQYF.

The chain couples TRBV28 to TRBJ1-4; D unresolved. Germline CDR1 reads MDHEN; CDR2 reads SYDVKM. The CDR3 is made up of 17 amino acids. Trimming removed 5 bases at V and 4 bases at J, with 20 bases between. In nucleotides, the CDR3 is TGTGCCAGCAGTGAAGTTCCTGTGTTAGGGAGTAATGAAAAACTGTTTTTT. It is translated as CASSEVPVLGSNEKLFF.

The V gene is TRBV28, the J gene TRBJ2-1; 9 bases agree with TRBD2. Trimming cost V 2 bases and J 5 bases; bases outside gene matches: 4. CDR1 MDHEN and CDR2 SYDVKM come from the germline V gene. This CDR3 region has 15 residues. The CDR3 spells CASSLQREANNEQFF. The CDR3 coding sequence is TGTGCCAGCAGTTTACAGCGGGAGGCCAACAATGAGCAGTTCTTC.

On this clone: The junction departs from the called germline gene at one end, perhaps through a read error. The chain joins TRBV10-3 to TRBJ1-6, with no clear D. The CDR3 loop spans 12 amino acids. Per germline, CDR1 ENHRY and CDR2 SYGVKD. CDR3 in amino acids: CAISSRDSTLHF. CDR3 nucleotide sequence: TGTGCCATCAGTAGCCGGGATTCAACCCTCCACTTT.

The rearrangement links TRBV7-2 to TRBJ1-1, with 7 positions matching TRBD1. CDR1 is SGHTA, CDR2 FQGNSA, per germline. The trim removed 5 bases at V and 4 bases at J, leaving 10 bases unmatched. There are 15 residues in the CDR3. CDR3: CASSPVRTGGTEAFF. The CDR3 nucleotides are TGTGCCAGCAGCCCCGTTCGGACAGGCGGCACTGAAGCTTTCTTT.

The chain carries TRBV30 and TRBJ2-2; 13 bases align to TRBD2. Germline V gene data show CDR1 as GTSNPN and CDR2 as SVGIG (reference sequence). Trimming cost V 5 bases and J 4 bases; bases outside gene matches: 1. This CDR3 is 14 amino acids long. The CDR3 nucleotides read TGTGCCTGGCGGACTAGCGGGGGCACCGGGGAGCTGTTTTTT. This codes for CAWRTSGGTGELFF.

The rearrangement links TRBV15 to TRBJ2-5; 14 bases agree with TRBD2. The V segment lost 6 bases and the J segment 4 bases; nucleotides outside the gene matches: 13. Looked up from germline, CDR1 is LNHNV and CDR2 is YYDKDF (reference sequence). The CDR3 contains 18 residues. The CDR3 nucleotides are TGTGCCACCAGGGCCGGGACTAGCGGGAGTTGGGGGGGAGAGACCCAGTACTTC. It yields the protein CATRAGTSGSWGGETQYF. Based on the CDR3 plus reference TRBV15 and TRBJ2-5, the full variable domain is DAMVIQNPRYQVTQFGKPVTLSCSQTLNHNVMYWYQQKSSQAPKLLFHYYDKDFNNEADTPDNFQSRRPNTSFCFLDIRSPGLGDTAMYLCATRAGTSGSWGGETQYFGPGTRLLVL.

The chain carries TRBV7-9 and TRBJ2-7, with 13 nucleotides matching TRBD2. The V gene end was trimmed by 5 bases and the J gene end by 4 bases; junction bases not matched to a gene: 8. The CDR3 has 16 residues. Germline V gene lookup returns CDR1 SEHNR and CDR2 FQNEAQ (reference sequence). The CDR3, as DNA: TGTGCCAGCAGCATGACTAGCGGGAGGAGGAATTACGAGCAGTACTTC. Encoded protein: CASSMTSGRRNYEQYF.

The rearrangement links TRBV3-1 (or the pseudogene TRBV3-2) to TRBJ2-5; TRBD2 matches at 9 bases. In germline, CDR1 is LGHDT, CDR2 YNNKEL (reference sequence). There are 15 residues in the CDR3. V lost 5 bases, J lost 5 bases, and 9 bases stayed unmatched. The CDR3 protein is CASSTYGGRVETQYF. For the CDR3, the DNA is TGTGCCAGCAGCACCTATGGCGGGAGGGTTGAGACCCAGTACTTC.

The J gene is TRBJ2-3, the V gene TRBV7-2; 10 nucleotides line up with TRBD2. Germline assignment: CDR1 SGHTA and CDR2 FQGNSA. This CDR3 is built from 15 residues. Germline trimming cut 5 bases from V and 0 bases from J; bases unmatched to any gene: 2. CDR3 in amino acids: CASSRSGRSTDTQYF. CDR3 DNA sequence: TGTGCCAGCAGCCGTAGCGGGAGGAGCACAGATACGCAGTATTTT.

The chain couples TRBV27 to TRBJ2-2, with D maybe TRBD1 (6 bases). The CDR3 is 14 residues long. V lost 8 bases and J lost 6, with 16 bases in between. Germline lookup yields CDR1 MNHEY and CDR2 SMNVEV (reference sequence). CDR3 DNA: TGTGCCAGCCGAGAGCAGGGGCGACCCGGGGAGCTGTTTTTT. Translated: CASREQGRPGELFF.

Only one count was recorded for this clone. The chain uses TRBV5-1 and TRBJ2-2, with 9 bases that match TRBD1. Germline V CDR1 and CDR2: SGHRS, YFSETQ. V lost 7 bases to trimming and J lost 1 base; unmatched junction nucleotides: 2. The CDR3 length is 14 residues. Written as DNA, the CDR3 is TGCGCCAGCTACAGGGGGCAGAACACCGGGGAGCTGTTTTTT. As protein: CASYRGQNTGELFF.

The rearrangement joins TRBV5-4 to TRBJ2-1, with TRBD2 matching over 11 bases. The CDR3 sequence is 16 residues long. The V and J ends lost 4 bases and 7 bases, in that order; junction bases with no gene match: 10. Germline CDR1 reads SGHNT; CDR2 reads YYREEE (reference sequence). The CDR3 region has the DNA TGTGCCAGCAGCCCGCAACTAGCGGGGGCCGAAAATGAGCAGTTCTTC. This codes for CASSPQLAGAENEQFF. The full variable domain, its missing parts supplied by reference TRBV5-4 and TRBJ2-1, is ETGVTQSPTHLIKTRGQQVTLRCSSQSGHNTVSWYQQALGQGPQFIFQYYREEENGRGNFPPRFSGLQFPNYSSELNVNALELDDSALYLCASSPQLAGAENEQFFGPGTRLTVL.

The rearrangement joins TRBV5-6 to TRBJ2-1, with 7 bases aligning to TRBD1. The trim removed 4 bases at V and 9 bases at J, leaving 4 bases unmatched. This CDR3 spans 12 amino acids. Germline V gene sequence: CDR1 SGHDT, CDR2 YYEEEE. The CDR3 sequence is CASSAHRGEQFF. In nucleotides, the CDR3 is TGTGCCAGCAGCGCCCACAGGGGTGAGCAGTTCTTC.

The chain combines TRBV29-1 with TRBJ1-2; 7 bases are a match to TRBD1. The CDR3 loop spans 13 amino acids. J was trimmed by 7 bases and V by 6 bases; bases with no gene match: 11. From germline, CDR1 is SQVTM and CDR2 ANQGSEA. CDR3 DNA: TGCAGCGTCAGCCGACAGGGCGCTAGTGGCTACACCTTC. Translated, it gives CSVSRQGASGYTF.

This CDR3 is CASTNRDRGYNEQFF. In nucleotides, the CDR3 is TGTGCCAGCACCAACCGGGACAGGGGCTACAATGAGCAGTTCTTC. This chain joins TRBV6-5 and TRBJ2-1, with TRBD1 matching 10 bases. CDR1 and CDR2 (germline): MNHEY, SVGAGI. The CDR3 consists of 15 residues. The ends lost 7 bases at V and 3 bases at J; junction bases unmatched: 6.

CDR3 sequence reads: CASSLDADRQAYEQYF. CDR3 in DNA: TGCGCCAGCAGCTTGGATGCGGACAGACAAGCGTACGAGCAGTACTTC. J is TRBJ2-7 and V is TRBV5-1; D may be TRBD1 (6 bases). Trimming pared 0 bases from V and 4 bases from J, leaving 17 bases between. CDR1 SGHRS and CDR2 YFSETQ come from the germline V gene. The CDR3 is 16 amino acids. The full variable domain, in which reference TRBV5-1 and TRBJ2-7 provide the parts outside the CDR3, is KAGVTQTPRYLIKTRGQQVTLSCSPISGHRSVSWYQQTPGQGLQFLFEYFSETQRNKGNFPGRFSGRQFSNSRSEMNVSTLELGDSALYLCASSLDADRQAYEQYFGPGTRLTVT.

This clone was seen more than once but under ten times. The chain combines TRBV3-1 (or the pseudogene TRBV3-2) with TRBJ1-1; D remains unclear. CDR3 length: 13 residues. Per germline, CDR1 LGHDT and CDR2 YNNKEL (reference sequence). The germline V and J ends were trimmed by 1 base and 4 bases, with 7 bases remaining between them. The CDR3: CASSQGTFTEAFF. CDR3 DNA sequence: TGTGCCAGCAGCCAAGGAACTTTCACTGAAGCTTTCTTT.

This clone appeared a few times. This chain connects TRBV27 to TRBJ1-5; D possibly corresponds to TRBD1 (5 bases). V dropped 6 bases and J dropped 7 bases, with 13 bases sitting between them. There are 13 residues in the CDR3. The germline V gene has CDR1 MNHEY and CDR2 SMNVEV (reference sequence). The DNA for the CDR3 is TGTGCCAGCAGGCCTCAGGGTGGCCAGCCCCAGCATTTT. It yields the protein CASRPQGGQPQHF.

This chain links TRBV6-6 with TRBJ2-3; 13 positions agree with TRBD2. Looked up from germline, CDR1 is MNHNY and CDR2 is SVGAGI (reference sequence). With 6 bases clipped from V and 4 bases from J, the junction kept 7 bases outside the gene matches. The CDR3 runs 16 residues. CDR3 in amino acids: CASSYGLAGDSDTQYF. Written as DNA, the CDR3 is TGTGCCAGCAGCTATGGACTAGCGGGAGACTCAGATACGCAGTATTTT.

The chain uses TRBV18 and TRBJ2-2, with D maybe TRBD2 (6 bases). V lost 6 bases and J 1 base, leaving 15 bases between the germline ends. The length of the CDR3 is 16 residues. The germline V gene encodes CDR1 KGHSH and CDR2 LQKENI. The CDR3 protein is CASSTTGTLNTGELFF. The CDR3 DNA reads as TGTGCCAGCTCTACCACCGGGACTTTGAACACCGGGGAGCTGTTTTTT.

The genes are TRBV7-9 and TRBJ2-5; 7 nucleotides agree with TRBD2. V shed 3 bases and J 3 bases; nucleotides not matched to a gene: 10. Germline V gene data show CDR1 as SEHNR and CDR2 as FQNEAQ (reference sequence). The CDR3 extends over 16 amino acids. The DNA for the CDR3 is TGTGCCAGCAGCTTTGGTTTTGGGGGGGTAGAAGAGACCCAGTACTTC. As protein: CASSFGFGGVEETQYF.

This rearrangement joins TRBV5-6 to TRBJ2-3, with 8 bases that match TRBD2. The length of the CDR3 is 15 residues. Germline values: CDR1 SGHDT, CDR2 YYEEEE. Germline trimming cut 2 bases from V and 0 bases from J; bases unmatched to any gene: 2. CDR3 residues: CASSLLADSTDTQYF. The CDR3 region has the DNA TGTGCCAGCAGCTTACTAGCGGATAGCACAGATACGCAGTATTTT. Full variable domain (rest looked up from reference TRBV5-6 and TRBJ2-3): DAGVTQSPTHLIKTRGQQVTLRCSPKSGHDTVSWYQQALGQGPQFIFQYYEEEERQRGNFPDRFSGHQFPNYSSELNVNALLLGDSALYLCASSLLADSTDTQYFGPGTRLTVL.

V usage is TRBV19 and J usage is TRBJ1-2; the D is unclear. This CDR3 region has 13 residues. Germline loops: CDR1 LNHDA, CDR2 SQIVND (reference sequence). Trimming left V 1 base short and J 4 bases short, with 7 bases between. The CDR3 DNA sequence: TGTGCCAGTAGTATAGCGCGGGCCTATGGCTACACCTTC. It translates to CASSIARAYGYTF.

V gene TRBV5-1 combines with J gene TRBJ2-1; 10 bases fit TRBD2. V lost 0 bases, J lost 3 bases, and 9 bases stayed unmatched. This CDR3 has 18 residues. In germline, CDR1 is SGHRS, CDR2 YFSETQ. CDR3 loop: CASSLAQSGRASYNEQFF. For the CDR3, the DNA is TGCGCCAGCAGCTTGGCACAAAGCGGGAGGGCTAGCTACAATGAGCAGTTCTTC.

The V gene is TRBV7-9, the J gene TRBJ2-3; 8 bases align to TRBD1. This CDR3 comprises 15 residues. V lost 5 bases to trimming and J lost 3 bases; unmatched junction nucleotides: 7. Germline lookup yields CDR1 SEHNR and CDR2 FQNEAQ (reference sequence). The CDR3 DNA sequence: TGTGCCAGCAGCGGCAGGACAGGGCAGACAGATACGCAGTATTTT. It yields the protein CASSGRTGQTDTQYF.

This clone was detected only once. V gene TRBV7-3 combines with J gene TRBJ2-5, with 10 bases matching TRBD2. The CDR3 totals 15 residues. Trimming at V came to 5 bases and at J to 4 bases, leaving 7 bases not matched to a gene. Germline CDR1 is SGHTA and CDR2 is FQGTGA. The CDR3 nucleotides are TGTGCCAGCAGCCCCCAAGCGGGAGGGCTAGAGACCCAGTACTTC. Its protein is CASSPQAGGLETQYF.

The chain has TRBV19 and TRBJ2-4, with 11 nucleotides matching TRBD2. This CDR3 has 22 residues. V was clipped by 8 bases and J by 1 base; unmatched bases: 25. Per the germline V gene, CDR1 is LNHDA and CDR2 is SQIVND (reference sequence). The CDR3 sequence is CASSPVGKFSASGRLAKNIQYF. CDR3 nucleotide sequence: TGTGCCAGTTCCCCGGTAGGGAAATTTTCAGCTAGCGGGAGGCTCGCCAAAAACATTCAGTACTTC.